This T cell receptor (beta chain) was sequenced in a study of OX40 agonist ivuxolimab in advanced cancers. Profiled with immunoSEQ multiplex PCR; TCRdb holds only in-frame clones, not every one. The data hold about 110,000 clones, with about 92% observed a single time. Germline V CDR1 and CDR2: SEHNR, FQNEAQ (reference sequence). The CDR3 spans 15 residues. V lost 3 bases to trimming and J lost 7 bases, with 15 bases between them. The receptor was isolated from an adult with an advanced solid tumor such as melanoma, head and neck, liver or kidney cancer. The V call is TRBV7-9, the J call TRBJ1-4; the D gene is possibly TRBD1 (5 bases). The starting material was CD4+ or CD8+ T cells sorted from blood, obtained in a trial of the OX40 agonist ivuxolimab. The CDR3 here is CASSFMGRVGEKLFF. CDR3 sequence (DNA): TGTGCCAGCAGCTTCATGGGCAGGGTCGGTGAAAAACTGTTTTTT.